The next 14 T cell receptor beta chains were all read from a single sample in a study of blood T cell repertoires in COVID-19 (TCRdb year 2020). The receptor library was made with the immunoSEQ multiplex PCR assay. Not all clones reach the TCRdb copy of this immuneACCESS table, which keeps in-frame sequences only. Checked studies attribute under half of the gap to unresolved V genes and leave the rest unexplained. A total of about 190,000 clones appear in this sample, approximately 84% of them only once. The top ten clonotypes cover more than 2.5% of the sample. The sequencing input was PBMCs or T cells enriched from blood (not recorded which). The receptors were sampled from a woman aged 30 to 39 who had recovered from COVID-19.

The chain carries TRBV18 and TRBJ2-2, with a tentative D call TRBD2 (5 bases). In germline, CDR1 is KGHSH, CDR2 LQKENI. With 6 bases removed from V and 5 bases from J, the gap between germline ends came to 19 bases. This CDR3 has 16 amino acids. In DNA form, the CDR3 reads TGTGCCAGCTCCCTCGGTGGGAGAGCATGGACCGGGGAGCTGTTTTTT. This translates into CASSLGGRAWTGELFF. The variable domain in full, with the rest retrieved from reference TRBV18 and TRBJ2-2, is NAGVMQNPRHLVRRRGQEARLRCSPMKGHSHVYWYRQLPEEGLKFMVYLQKENIIDESGMPKERFSAEFPKEGPSILRIQQVVRGDSAAYFCASSLGGRAWTGELFFGEGSRLTVL.

The chain carries TRBV5-1 and TRBJ1-6; D is perhaps TRBD1 (6 bases). Per germline, CDR1 SGHRS and CDR2 YFSETQ. The CDR3 runs 18 residues. Deletions cut 0 bases from V and 0 bases from J, with 13 bases between. CDR3 DNA: TGCGCCAGCAGCTTGGAACCCAGGGGATACTCCTATAATTCACCCCTCCACTTT. It specifies CASSLEPRGYSYNSPLHF.

The chain combines TRBV2 with TRBJ2-1; D possibly corresponds to TRBD1 (5 bases). The CDR3 extends over 11 amino acids. Germline CDR1 SNHLY, CDR2 FYNNEI. V dropped 3 bases and J dropped 15 bases, with 12 bases sitting between them. The CDR3 region is CASSDSLGAFF. The CDR3 region has the DNA TGTGCCAGCAGTGACTCGCTTGGGGCGTTCTTC.

The J gene is TRBJ2-5, the V gene TRBV28, with TRBD2 as a possible D gene (5 bases). CDR3 length: 15 amino acids. CDR1 and CDR2 from the germline V gene are MDHEN and SYDVKM. Deletions cut 3 bases from V and 5 bases from J, with 16 bases between. CDR3 residues: CASSFLAPKGETQYF. In DNA, the CDR3 is TGTGCCAGCAGTTTTTTAGCGCCGAAGGGTGAGACCCAGTACTTC. Using reference TRBV28 and TRBJ2-5 for the parts outside the CDR3, the full variable domain is DVKVTQSSRYLVKRTGEKVFLECVQDMDHENMFWYRQDPGLGLRLIYFSYDVKMKEKGDIPEGYSVSREKKERFSLILESASTNQTSMYLCASSFLAPKGETQYFGPGTRLLVL.

The chain uses TRBV15 and TRBJ1-1; TRBD1 matches at 7 bases. The CDR3 has 14 amino acids. Germline V gives CDR1 LNHNV, CDR2 YYDKDF (reference sequence). The V gene end was trimmed by 3 bases and the J gene end by 7 bases; junction bases not matched to a gene: 8. The CDR3 bases are TGTGCCACCAGCAGCATACAGGGGATTGGTGAAGCTTTCTTT. Protein product: CATSSIQGIGEAFF.

The rearrangement links TRBV3-1 (or the pseudogene TRBV3-2) to TRBJ2-2; weak D call: TRBD2 (7 bases). The germline gives CDR1 LGHDT, CDR2 YNNKEL (reference sequence). V was trimmed by 5 bases and J by 2 bases, leaving 15 bases between them. The CDR3 totals 16 residues. The CDR3: CASSFVPGGNTGELFF. DNA for the CDR3: TGTGCCAGCAGCTTCGTCCCGGGGGGCAACACCGGGGAGCTGTTTTTT.

The V and J genes are TRBV7-9 and TRBJ2-6; D is unresolved. V lost 2 bases and J 0 bases, leaving 5 bases between the germline ends. Germline CDR1 and CDR2: SEHNR and FQNEAQ (reference sequence). CDR3 length: 15 residues. The CDR3 nucleotides are TGTGCCAGCAGCTTATCAAACTCTGGGGCCAACGTCCTGACTTTC. This sequence encodes CASSLSNSGANVLTF.

The V call is TRBV29-1, the J call TRBJ1-2, with TRBD1 matching over 7 bases. The V gene end was trimmed by 2 bases and the J gene end by 4 bases; junction bases not matched to a gene: 4. Germline V gene data show CDR1 as SQVTM and CDR2 as ANQGSEA. The CDR3 is made up of 13 amino acids. CDR3 sequence (DNA): TGCAGCGTTGAAAAGGGGGCGGGCTATGGCTACACCTTC. The encoded protein is CSVEKGAGYGYTF. The whole variable domain, filled in from reference TRBV29-1 and TRBJ1-2, reads SAVISQKPSRDICQRGTSLTIQCQVDSQVTMMFWYRQQPGQSLTLIATANQGSEATYESGFVIDKFPISRPNLTFSTLTVSNMSPEDSSIYLCSVEKGAGYGYTFGSGTRLTVV.

The chain recombines TRBV6-5 with TRBJ2-3; maybe TRBD1 (6 bases). Trimming took off 2 bases at V and 0 bases at J, with 9 bases between the two ends. The CDR3 has 15 amino acids. Germline CDR1 MNHEY, CDR2 SVGAGI. The CDR3 loop is CASSYDDRSTDTQYF. The CDR3 DNA follows: TGTGCCAGCAGTTACGATGACAGGAGCACAGATACGCAGTATTTT.

The CDR3 DNA reads TGCGCCAGCAGCTTGGAAGGGGGAGTGGGGTCCTACAATGAGCAGTTCTTC. The encoded protein is CASSLEGGVGSYNEQFF. The chain joins TRBV5-1 to TRBJ2-1, with D possibly TRBD1 on 6 matching bases. Germline CDR1 SGHRS, CDR2 YFSETQ. This CDR3 comprises 17 residues. V lost 0 bases, J lost 1 base, and 14 bases lay in between.

This clone has only one observation. This chain links TRBV5-6 with TRBJ1-4; TRBD1 might be the D (5 bases). Trimming cost V 0 bases and J 2 bases, with 11 bases left between them. From germline, CDR1 is SGHDT and CDR2 YYEEEE. The CDR3 runs to 16 residues. Written as DNA, the CDR3 is TGTGCCAGCAGCTTGGGCGGGACCAGCACTAATGAAAAACTGTTTTTT. Translation gives CASSLGGTSTNEKLFF.

V gene TRBV5-1 combines with J gene TRBJ2-7; 7 nucleotides align to TRBD2. Germline loops: CDR1 SGHRS, CDR2 YFSETQ. Trimming cost V 4 bases and J 0 bases; bases outside gene matches: 7. The CDR3 spans 15 residues. CDR3 coding DNA: TGCGCCAGCAGCCCGACTAGCTGGTACTCCTACGAGCAGTACTTC. Translation: CASSPTSWYSYEQYF.

This chain joins TRBV21-1 and TRBJ1-5; the table calls TRBD1, which could not be checked here. TRBV21-1 constitutes a pseudogene. CDR3 size: 17 residues. The CDR3, as DNA: TGTGCCAGCAGCAAAGGCCCCAGGGGAGTGAACAATCAGCCCCAGCATTTT. Encoded protein: CASSKGPRGVNNQPQHF.

The genes are TRBV7-8 and TRBJ2-2, with 8 bases fitting TRBD2. The length of the CDR3 is 17 residues. V lost 1 base, J lost 1 base, and 5 bases stayed unmatched. Looked up from germline, CDR1 is SGHVS and CDR2 is FQNEAQ. DNA of the CDR3: TGTGCCAGCAGCTTAGGCCTGCTAGCGGGGAACACCGGGGAGCTGTTTTTT. Translated, it gives CASSLGLLAGNTGELFF.